The 22 T cell receptor beta chains below were found in one sample sequenced in a study of cytomegalovirus exposure and HLA in healthy donors. 60 Vbeta and 13 Jbeta primers were used in PCR. Generated by immunoSEQ multiplex PCR, the TCRdb table keeps only in-frame clones and is missing some. The data contain under 150,000 clones, about 76% of them seen just once; the ten biggest clones take up 1.2% to 1.5%. Sequencing input: PBMCs. Receptor source: a woman aged 40 to 50 in good health and CMV-seronegative.

V gene TRBV6-5 combines with J gene TRBJ1-3; D not resolved. V was trimmed by 7 bases and J by 1 base, leaving 2 bases between them. The CDR3 contains 11 residues. CDR1 and CDR2 from the germline V gene are MNHEY and SVGAGI. The CDR3 sequence is CASISGNTIYF. Here the CDR3 DNA reads TGTGCCAGCATATCTGGAAACACCATATATTTT.

The rearrangement joins TRBV4-2 to TRBJ2-7, with 7 bases identical to TRBD2. CDR3 length: 16 residues. CDR1 is LGHNA and CDR2 is YNFKEQ in the germline V gene. After removal of 0 bases from V and 2 bases from J, the junction contained 7 bases not matched to a gene. The CDR3 DNA reads as TGTGCCAGCAGCCAAGATAATTCGGGGGGAACCTACGAGCAGTACTTC. Translated, it gives CASSQDNSGGTYEQYF.

The V gene is TRBV7-9, the J gene TRBJ1-4; a possible D gene is TRBD1 (6 bases). The CDR3 length is 15 residues. The V end was cut by 7 bases, the J end by 13 bases, with 25 bases between. Per the germline V gene, CDR1 is SEHNR and CDR2 is FQNEAQ (reference sequence). CDR3 bases: TGTGCCAGCATGCGTACCAGGGGAGTTTTGGATGGACTGTTTTTT. Encoded protein: CASMRTRGVLDGLFF.

The chain employs TRBV7-2 and TRBJ1-5, with TRBD1 matching over 9 bases. CDR1 and CDR2 (germline): SGHTA, FQGNSA. Losses at the gene ends were 5 bases for V and 1 base for J; bases not matched to a gene: 6. CDR3 length: 16 residues. The CDR3 region has the DNA TGTGCCAGCAGCCTTAGGGGGACAGGGAGCAATCAGCCCCAGCATTTT. Encoded protein: CASSLRGTGSNQPQHF. The full variable domain, completed using reference TRBV7-2 and TRBJ1-5, is GAGVSQSPSNKVTEKGKDVELRCDPISGHTALYWYRQSLGQGLEFLIYFQGNSAPDKSGLPSDRFSAERTGGSVSTLTIQRTQQEDSAVYLCASSLRGTGSNQPQHFGDGTRLSIL.

This clone was observed a few times. The chain carries TRBV4-3 and TRBJ1-1, with D possibly being TRBD1 (6 bases). The CDR3 contains 13 residues. Germline values: CDR1 LGHNA, CDR2 YSLEER. Trimming shortened V by 8 bases and J by 0 bases, and 10 bases separated the two germline ends. CDR3: CASRDTVNTEAFF. The CDR3 DNA follows: TGCGCCAGCCGGGACACTGTGAACACTGAAGCTTTCTTT.

This clone was detected once. The chain carries TRBV2 and TRBJ1-5, with 7 bases fitting TRBD1. Trimming removed 6 bases from V and 2 bases from J; junction bases left unmatched: 7. Germline CDR1 SNHLY, CDR2 FYNNEI. The CDR3 is 15 amino acids. DNA of the CDR3: TGTGCCAGCAGGCGACAGGGAGGAGGCAATCAGCCCCAGCATTTT. The encoded protein is CASRRQGGGNQPQHF.

V and J are TRBV4-1 and TRBJ1-5; TRBD1 might be the D (5 bases). Per germline, CDR1 MGHRA and CDR2 YSYEKL. V was clipped by 1 base and J by 9 bases, with 19 bases between them. This CDR3 is built from 16 residues. The chain's CDR3 is CASSQAAGTSNPPQHF. The CDR3 DNA follows: TGCGCCAGCAGCCAAGCCGCCGGGACTTCAAACCCGCCCCAGCATTTT.

As concerns this clone: Distinct nucleotide sequences in the sample also encode this CDR3. V usage is TRBV9 and J usage is TRBJ1-1; D gene unclear. The germline CDR1 and CDR2 sequences are SGDLS and YYNGEE. This CDR3 comprises 13 residues. V shed 2 bases and J shed 1 base, with 6 bases lying between them. This chain's CDR3 is CASSVAGNTEAFF. The CDR3 coding sequence is TGTGCCAGCAGCGTGGCAGGGAACACTGAAGCTTTCTTT.

The chain recombines TRBV7-2 with TRBJ1-1, with D possibly matching TRBD1 (5 bases). The CDR3 sequence is 12 residues long. V was cut by 5 bases and J by 10 bases, with 14 bases left in between. CDR1 SGHTA and CDR2 FQGNSA come from the germline V gene. In nucleotides, the CDR3 is TGTGCCAGCAGCCCTTACTTTCAGGGAGCTTTCTTT. The encoded protein is CASSPYFQGAFF.

CDR3 in DNA: TGTGCCAGCAGTCAGACAGGGGACAATCAGCCCCAGCATTTT. Protein: CASSQTGDNQPQHF. J is TRBJ1-5 and V is TRBV2; 8 bases fit TRBD1. V shed 5 bases, J shed 3 bases, and the junction held 3 bases outside the gene matches. This CDR3 has 14 residues. Looked up from germline, CDR1 is SNHLY and CDR2 is FYNNEI.

V is TRBV28 and J is TRBJ1-3; TRBD1 is a possible D gene (5 bases). This CDR3 is 16 amino acids long. From germline, CDR1 is MDHEN and CDR2 SYDVKM. V lost 1 base, J lost 1 base, and 11 bases lay in between. CDR3 protein: CASSLLFGGSGNTIYF. As DNA, the CDR3 is TGTGCCAGCAGTTTATTATTTGGGGGGTCTGGAAACACCATATATTTT. Based on the CDR3 plus reference TRBV28 and TRBJ1-3, the full variable domain is DVKVTQSSRYLVKRTGEKVFLECVQDMDHENMFWYRQDPGLGLRLIYFSYDVKMKEKGDIPEGYSVSREKKERFSLILESASTNQTSMYLCASSLLFGGSGNTIYFGEGSWLTVV.

This clone was recorded only once. This chain connects TRBV5-1 to TRBJ1-2, with 9 bases fitting TRBD1. After removal of 5 bases from V and 5 bases from J, the junction contained 16 bases not matched to a gene. From germline, CDR1 is SGHRS and CDR2 YFSETQ. The CDR3 has 17 residues. The CDR3: CASSSNPQGAIGYGYTF. The CDR3 nucleotides read TGCGCCAGCAGTTCTAACCCACAGGGGGCGATTGGGTATGGCTACACCTTC.

J is TRBJ1-5 and V is TRBV7-2; TRBD1 might be the D (5 bases). Trimming pared 4 bases from V and 0 bases from J, leaving 16 bases between. The germline V gene has CDR1 SGHTA and CDR2 FQGNSA. This CDR3 is built from 17 residues. As DNA, the CDR3 is TGTGCCAGCAGCTCCCCGGGAGGGACTAATAGCAATCAGCCCCAGCATTTT. Amino acid sequence: CASSSPGGTNSNQPQHF. Full variable domain (missing parts from reference TRBV7-2 and TRBJ1-5): GAGVSQSPSNKVTEKGKDVELRCDPISGHTALYWYRQSLGQGLEFLIYFQGNSAPDKSGLPSDRFSAERTGGSVSTLTIQRTQQEDSAVYLCASSSPGGTNSNQPQHFGDGTRLSIL.

The V gene is TRBV4-1, the J gene TRBJ2-5, with TRBD2 matching over 7 bases. The CDR3 is 17 residues long. The V gene's germline CDR1 is MGHRA and CDR2 YSYEKL. Losses at the gene ends were 0 bases for V and 4 bases for J; bases not matched to a gene: 11. The CDR3 reads CASSQEPSGIGRETQYF. The CDR3 DNA is TGCGCCAGCAGCCAAGAGCCTAGCGGAATTGGTAGAGAGACCCAGTACTTC.

The chain links TRBV18 to TRBJ1-1; D is possibly TRBD1 (5 bases). Germline lookup yields CDR1 KGHSH and CDR2 LQKENI. There are 15 residues in the CDR3. Trimming left V 3 bases short and J 4 bases short, with 15 bases between. Here the CDR3 reads CASSPGTIRGTEAFF. The CDR3 DNA reads TGTGCCAGCTCACCCGGGACTATCAGAGGCACTGAAGCTTTCTTT.

The V and J genes are TRBV18 and TRBJ2-1; TRBD2 matches 11 bases. Germline CDR1 is KGHSH and CDR2 is LQKENI. V lost 4 bases, J lost 7 bases, and 9 bases stayed unmatched. The CDR3 covers 16 residues. The CDR3 coding sequence is TGTGCCAGCTCACGCATTGGGACTAGCGGTTGGAATGAGCAGTTCTTC. Protein product: CASSRIGTSGWNEQFF.

V and J are TRBV6-6 and TRBJ2-1; 9 bases match TRBD1. V lost 9 bases, J lost 3 bases, and 6 bases stayed unmatched. Looked up from germline, CDR1 is MNHNY and CDR2 is SVGAGI (reference sequence). CDR3 length equals 14 residues. CDR3 in amino acids: CASKDRGIYNEQFF. CDR3 bases: TGTGCCAGTAAGGACAGGGGTATCTACAATGAGCAGTTCTTC.

This clone was counted a few times. The chain is built from TRBV9 and TRBJ1-4; the D gene is possibly TRBD1 (6 bases). CDR1 is SGDLS and CDR2 is YYNGEE in the germline V gene. The length of the CDR3 is 17 residues. The V and J ends lost 3 bases and 0 bases respectively, with 15 bases between them. The CDR3 loop reads CASSASRGLTTNEKLFF. The CDR3 coding sequence is TGTGCCAGCAGCGCCTCCAGGGGCCTCACAACTAATGAAAAACTGTTTTTT. Full variable domain (rest looked up from reference TRBV9 and TRBJ1-4): DSGVTQTPKHLITATGQRVTLRCSPRSGDLSVYWYQQSLDQGLQFLIQYYNGEERAKGNILERFSAQQFPDLHSELNLSSLELGDSALYFCASSASRGLTTNEKLFFGSGTQLSVL.

V is TRBV19 and J is TRBJ1-1, with D perhaps matching TRBD1 (5 bases). CDR3 length: 13 amino acids. V shed 8 bases and J shed 1 base, with 11 bases lying between them. CDR1 is LNHDA, CDR2 SQIVND, per germline (reference sequence). The DNA for the CDR3 is TGTGCCAGTGTGGCAGGGCCGAACACTGAAGCTTTCTTT. Translating gives CASVAGPNTEAFF.

The chain has TRBV28 and TRBJ1-1; weak D call: TRBD1 (5 bases). Germline loops: CDR1 MDHEN, CDR2 SYDVKM. V was pared by 5 bases and J by 0 bases, with 13 bases between. CDR3 length: 15 residues. The CDR3: CASSLRTLMNTEAFF. CDR3 bases: TGTGCCAGCAGTCTCAGGACATTGATGAACACTGAAGCTTTCTTT.

DNA of the CDR3: TGCGCCAGCAGCCAAGTTGACAGATTCTACGAGCAGTACTTC. It is translated as CASSQVDRFYEQYF. The chain employs TRBV4-1 and TRBJ2-7; D is possibly TRBD1 (5 bases). V was shortened by 1 base and J by 3 bases, with 10 bases between the two germline ends. The CDR3 consists of 14 residues. In germline, CDR1 is MGHRA, CDR2 YSYEKL.

The chain uses TRBV5-4 and TRBJ2-7; D is ambiguous. CDR1 and CDR2 (germline): SGHNT, YYREEE (reference sequence). The V end was cut by 4 bases, the J end by 0 bases, with 23 bases between. This CDR3 region has 18 residues. This CDR3 is CASSLRITPSSDSYEQYF. CDR3 DNA: TGTGCCAGCAGCCTGAGGATTACACCCTCGTCCGACTCCTACGAGCAGTACTTC.